This TCR beta chain appears in the sequencing data of a study of control samples from healthy donors and cancer patients. Using immunoSEQ multiplex PCR, the repertoire was profiled, and TCRdb retains in-frame clones only, with some absent. The data contain roughly 120,000 clones, around 92% of them singletons. V was shortened by 2 bases and J by 0 bases, with 9 bases between the two germline ends. The CDR3 loop spans 15 amino acids. Per germline, CDR1 SGHRS and CDR2 YFSETQ. Sequenced material: blood. This chain links TRBV5-1 with TRBJ1-3; D unresolved. This TCR was sampled from a man in his forties or fifties in good health. CDR3 coding DNA: TGCGCCAGCAGCTTACCCGTCAACTCTGGAAACACCATATATTTT. This translates into CASSLPVNSGNTIYF. The complete variable domain, with remaining parts taken from reference TRBV5-1 and TRBJ1-3, reads KAGVTQTPRYLIKTRGQQVTLSCSPISGHRSVSWYQQTPGQGLQFLFEYFSETQRNKGNFPGRFSGRQFSNSRSEMNVSTLELGDSALYLCASSLPVNSGNTIYFGEGSWLTVV.